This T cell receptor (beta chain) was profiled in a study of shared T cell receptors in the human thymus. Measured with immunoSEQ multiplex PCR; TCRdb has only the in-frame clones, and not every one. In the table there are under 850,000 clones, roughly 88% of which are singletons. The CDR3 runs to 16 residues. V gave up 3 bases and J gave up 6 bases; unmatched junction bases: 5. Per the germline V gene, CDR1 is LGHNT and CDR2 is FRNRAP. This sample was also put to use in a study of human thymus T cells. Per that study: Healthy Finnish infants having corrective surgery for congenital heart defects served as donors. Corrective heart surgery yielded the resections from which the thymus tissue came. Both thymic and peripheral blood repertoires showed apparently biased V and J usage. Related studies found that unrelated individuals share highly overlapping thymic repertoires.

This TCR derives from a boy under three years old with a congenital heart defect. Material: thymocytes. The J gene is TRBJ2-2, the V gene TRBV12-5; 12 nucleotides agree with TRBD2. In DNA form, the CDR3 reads TGTGCTAGTGGTTTTGCTAGCGGGAGGGCCTCCGGGGAGCTGTTTTTT. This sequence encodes CASGFASGRASGELFF.